These T cell receptor beta chains were read from a single sample in a study of type 1 regulatory T cells. MiXCR, applied by TCRdb to the reads, yields one record per CDR3 protein. The table shows approximately 100,000 distinct CDR3 sequences, with roughly a third occurring only once. The specimen sequenced was CD4+ T cells, either the whole sample or a sorted fraction (not recorded which). The source of these receptors is a human donor in good health. Both conserved end residues are part of each CDR3. Each record gives: V gene, D gene, clone size, J gene, CDR3 DNA, CDR3 protein. A D gene is named only where the DNA matches it firmly. Where a row states a size, it is once, few, many or the class of an expanded clone; other rows omit it.

V: TRBV5-1; D: NA; size: few; J: TRBJ2-7; DNA: TGCGCCAGCAGCACCTCGCCAGGGACAAATCCCTTTTACGAGCAGTACTTC; CDR3: CASSTSPGTNPFYEQYF
V: TRBV7-9; D: NA; size: few; J: TRBJ1-1; DNA: TGTGCCAGCAGCTTAATTTCAGCTCTGAACACTGAAGCTTTCTTT; CDR3: CASSLISALNTEAFF
V: TRBV28; D: TRBD1; size: NA; J: TRBJ2-5; DNA: TGTGCCAGCAGACAGACAGGGGGCGGACCCAAGACCCAGTACTTC; CDR3: CASRQTGGGPKTQYF
V: TRBV10-3; D: TRBD1; size: NA; J: TRBJ1-3; DNA: TGTGCCAGCGGACAGGGGGCAACTGGAAACACCATATATTTT; CDR3: CASGQGATGNTIYF
V: TRBV19; D: NA; size: NA; J: TRBJ2-1; DNA: TGTGCCAGTAGTGGTAGCTCAATCCGGTTGGGGCAGTTCTTC; CDR3: CASSGSSIRLGQFF
V: TRBV5-1; D: TRBD1; size: NA; J: TRBJ2-7; DNA: TGCGCCAGCAGCTGGACGCCCGGGACAGGGGTCGACGAGCAGTACTTC; CDR3: CASSWTPGTGVDEQYF
V: TRBV5-1; D: TRBD1; size: few; J: TRBJ2-1; DNA: TGCGCCAGCAGCTTGTCCCCCTTAGACAGGGACTACAATGAGCAGTTCTTC; CDR3: CASSLSPLDRDYNEQFF
V: TRBV7-8; D: TRBD2; size: few; J: TRBJ2-7; DNA: TGTGCCAGCAGCTTAGAGGGCGGGAGCTCCTACGAGCAGTACTTC; CDR3: CASSLEGGSSYEQYF
V: TRBV20-1; D: NA; size: NA; J: TRBJ1-4; DNA: TGCAGTGCTTCCGGGACTTACGGCAATGAAAAACTGTTTTTT; CDR3: CSASGTYGNEKLFF
V: TRBV5-4; D: TRBD1; size: NA; J: TRBJ2-5; DNA: TGTGCCAGCAGCCCCGAACCTCATCGGACAGGGAGCTTCCAAGAGACCCAGTACTTC; CDR3: CASSPEPHRTGSFQETQYF
V: TRBV29-1; D: TRBD1; size: NA; J: TRBJ2-3; DNA: TGCAGCGTACGTGATCTGACACAGGGGGCTGGCACAGATACGCAGTATTTT; CDR3: CSVRDLTQGAGTDTQYF
V: TRBV12-3/TRBV12-4; D: TRBD1; size: NA; J: TRBJ2-7; DNA: TGTGCCAGCAAAAGACAGGGAAGGTACGAGCAGTACTTC; CDR3: CASKRQGRYEQYF
V: TRBV7-8; D: TRBD2; size: few; J: TRBJ2-1; DNA: TGTGCCAGCAGCTATAGCGGGAATGAGCAGTTCTTC; CDR3: CASSYSGNEQFF